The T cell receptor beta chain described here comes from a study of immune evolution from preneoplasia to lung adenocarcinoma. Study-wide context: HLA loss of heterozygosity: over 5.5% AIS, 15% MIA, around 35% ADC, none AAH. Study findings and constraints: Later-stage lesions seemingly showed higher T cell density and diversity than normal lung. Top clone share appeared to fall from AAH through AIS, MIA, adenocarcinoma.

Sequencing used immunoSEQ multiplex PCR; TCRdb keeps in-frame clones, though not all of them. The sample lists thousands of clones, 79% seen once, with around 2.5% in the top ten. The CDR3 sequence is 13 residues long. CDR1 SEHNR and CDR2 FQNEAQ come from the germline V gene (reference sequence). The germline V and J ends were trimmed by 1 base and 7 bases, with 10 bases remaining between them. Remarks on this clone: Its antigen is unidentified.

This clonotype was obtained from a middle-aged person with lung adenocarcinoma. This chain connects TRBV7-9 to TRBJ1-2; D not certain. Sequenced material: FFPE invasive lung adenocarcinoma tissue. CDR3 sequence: CASSLDGRGGYTF. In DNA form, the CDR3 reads TGTGCCAGCAGCTTAGACGGGAGAGGTGGCTACACCTTC. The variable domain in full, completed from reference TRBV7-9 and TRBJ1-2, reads DTGVSQNPRHKITKRGQNVTFRCDPISEHNRLYWYRQTLGQGPEFLTYFQNEAQLEKSRLLSDRFSAERPKGSFSTLEIQRTEQGDSAMYLCASSLDGRGGYTFGSGTRLTVV.